This is a list of T cell receptor beta chains from one sample in a study of T cell changes during pregnancy in multiple sclerosis. Clones were read by immunoSEQ multiplex PCR, and TCRdb kept only the in-frame ones, dropping some. The sample shows approximately 72,000 clones, 92% of them seen only once. This specimen consisted of peripheral blood, obtained in the first trimester of pregnancy. The receptors here all came from a female donor in good health, enrolled as a control in a pregnancy study. Each CDR3 is given with its conserved first and last residue. A D gene is named only where the DNA matches it firmly. Rows may omit the clone size; those that give it use once, few, many or a size class.

CDR3 protein,CDR3 DNA,V gene,clone size,J gene,D gene
CASSRDFSYEQYF,TGTGCCAGTAGTCGGGACTTCTCCTACGAGCAGTACTTC,TRBV19,.,TRBJ2-7,.
CASALGDRGWNEQFF,TGCGCCAGCGCCCTGGGGGACAGGGGGTGGAATGAGCAGTTCTTC,TRBV5-1,.,TRBJ2-1,TRBD1
CASSSGALNTEAFF,TGTGCCAGCAGTTCAGGGGCCCTGAACACTGAAGCTTTCTTT,TRBV28,.,TRBJ1-1,.
CASTGAGGSYYGYTF,TGTGCCAGCACCGGAGCAGGGGGTTCTTACTATGGCTACACCTTC,TRBV7-9,.,TRBJ1-2,TRBD1
CASSPTGGGTGELFF,TGTGCCAGCAGCCCGACAGGGGGTGGCACCGGGGAGCTGTTTTTT,TRBV7-9,.,TRBJ2-2,TRBD1
CASSQNRRERYEQYF,TGTGCCAGCAGCCAGAATCGTCGGGAGAGGTACGAGCAGTACTTC,TRBV14,.,TRBJ2-7,.
CASRGTGSGSDTQYF,TGTGCCAGCAGGGGGACAGGGTCTGGCTCAGATACGCAGTATTTT,TRBV2,.,TRBJ2-3,TRBD1
CASSRGGETQYF,TGTGCCAGCAGCCGGGGAGGGGAGACCCAGTACTTC,TRBV6-5,.,TRBJ2-5,TRBD2
CASSLEGQRNEKLFF,TGTGCCAGCAGCTTGGAAGGGCAGCGGAATGAAAAACTGTTTTTT,TRBV5-8,.,TRBJ1-4,.
CASSERTRTEQFF,TGTGCCAGCAGTGAACGGACAAGGACTGAGCAGTTCTTC,TRBV2,.,TRBJ2-1,.
CASNWGLSGNTIYF,TGTGCCAGCAACTGGGGACTCTCTGGAAACACCATATATTTT,TRBV6-6,.,TRBJ1-3,.
CASSFERVASGAGELFF,TGTGCCAGCAGCTTTGAAAGAGTCGCCAGCGGTGCCGGGGAGCTGTTTTTT,TRBV7-9,.,TRBJ2-2,.
CASSHRTSGRWEQFF,TGTGCCAGCAGCCATAGGACTAGCGGGAGGTGGGAGCAGTTCTTC,TRBV14,.,TRBJ2-1,TRBD2
CSAPSGLGETQYF,TGCAGCGCCCCATCGGGGTTAGGAGAGACCCAGTACTTC,TRBV29-1,.,TRBJ2-5,.
CASSLGPSQSGNTIYF,TGTGCCAGCAGCTTAGGGCCCTCGCAGTCTGGAAACACCATATATTTT,TRBV7-2,.,TRBJ1-3,.
CASRVRQPTGELFF,TGTGCCAGCAGGGTCAGGCAGCCCACCGGGGAGCTGTTTTTT,TRBV2,.,TRBJ2-2,.
CASSLLVVQPQHF,TGTGCCAGCAGCTTATTAGTGGTTCAGCCCCAGCATTTT,TRBV5-8,.,TRBJ1-5,.
CATEGRQGENTIYF,TGTGCCACCGAGGGGAGACAGGGCGAAAACACCATATATTTT,TRBV6-5,.,TRBJ1-3,TRBD1
CASSVGQDTQYF,TGTGCCAGCAGCGTAGGTCAAGATACGCAGTATTTT,TRBV9,.,TRBJ2-3,.
CASSLAGGANVLTF,TGTGCCAGCAGCTTGGCGGGTGGGGCCAACGTCCTGACTTTC,TRBV7-2,.,TRBJ2-6,.
CASSYSGGNTEAFF,TGTGCCAGCAGTTACTCAGGGGGAAACACTGAAGCTTTCTTT,TRBV6-5,.,TRBJ1-1,.
CASSLVGTARDEQYF,TGCGCCAGCAGCTTGGTCGGGACAGCCAGGGACGAGCAGTACTTC,TRBV5-1,.,TRBJ2-7,TRBD1
CASSLVGTEDF,TGTGCCAGCAGCTTAGTAGGTACGGAGGACTTC,TRBV7-9,.,TRBJ2-7,.
CASSRDTQYF,TGTGCCAGCAGCCGGGATACGCAGTATTTT,TRBV6-1,.,TRBJ2-3,.
CASSLGPGETQYF,TGCGCCAGCAGCTTGGGTCCCGGGGAGACCCAGTACTTC,TRBV5-1,.,TRBJ2-5,.
CAISESAGLAYNEQFF,TGTGCCATCAGTGAGTCTGCGGGACTAGCCTACAATGAGCAGTTCTTC,TRBV10-3,.,TRBJ2-1,TRBD2
CASSESRLAGEYWQFF,TGCGCCAGCAGTGAGTCGAGACTAGCGGGGGAATATTGGCAGTTCTTC,TRBV10-1,.,TRBJ2-1,TRBD2
CASSSQDTQYF,TGTGCCAGCAGTTCGCAGGATACGCAGTATTTT,TRBV28,.,TRBJ2-3,.
CASSLLRTGSYEQYF,TGTGCCAGCAGTTTACTTAGGACAGGGTCGTACGAGCAGTACTTC,TRBV2,.,TRBJ2-7,TRBD1
CASSIVAHRGNHEQYF,TGTGCCAGTAGTATAGTGGCCCACAGGGGTAACCACGAGCAGTACTTC,TRBV19,.,TRBJ2-7,TRBD1
CASSLSRSGDGNEQFF,TGTGCCAGCAGCTTATCCCGATCGGGAGATGGCAATGAGCAGTTCTTC,TRBV11-1,.,TRBJ2-1,.
CASSQEGGLAAFF,TGTGCCAGCAGCCAAGAGGGAGGGTTGGCGGCTTTCTTT,TRBV4-2,few,TRBJ1-1,.
CASSESLATDTQYF,TGTGCCAGCAGTGAAAGTCTAGCCACAGATACGCAGTATTTT,TRBV6-4,.,TRBJ2-3,.
CASSFGWTGGQETQYF,TGTGCCAGCAGTTTCGGGTGGACAGGGGGCCAAGAGACCCAGTACTTC,TRBV27,.,TRBJ2-5,TRBD1
CASSYPSRVKRSYNEQFF,TGTGCCAGCAGTTATCCTTCGCGTGTTAAACGCTCCTACAATGAGCAGTTCTTC,TRBV6-9,.,TRBJ2-1,.
CASSPSGTSSPDTQYF,TGCGCCAGCAGCCCTTCCGGGACTAGCTCGCCAGATACGCAGTATTTT,TRBV5-1,.,TRBJ2-3,TRBD2
CASSQDRGGAAGYTF,TGCGCCAGCAGCCAAGATAGAGGTGGGGCCGCTGGCTACACCTTC,TRBV4-1,.,TRBJ1-2,.